This TCR beta chain was identified in a study of shared T cell receptors in the human thymus. Germline CDR1 is SGHRS and CDR2 is YFSETQ. There are 16 residues in the CDR3. Trimming took 4 bases from V and 0 from J; bases not matched to a gene: 9. Profiled with immunoSEQ multiplex PCR; TCRdb holds only in-frame clones, not every one. The sample holds about 380,000 clones, roughly 94% seen once. The TCR sequence derives from a human donor. Sequencing input: thymocytes. J is TRBJ2-7 and V is TRBV5-1, with 8 bases aligning to TRBD2. The CDR3 DNA sequence: TGCGCCAGCAGCCTAGAACTAGCGGAATCCTCCTACGAGCAGTACTTC. It is translated as CASSLELAESSYEQYF.